This TCR beta chain was documented in a study of cytomegalovirus exposure and HLA in healthy donors. Germline V gene sequence: CDR1 LNHDA, CDR2 SQIVND (reference sequence). The CDR3 has 15 amino acids. V lost 6 bases, J lost 2 bases, and 7 bases stayed unmatched. The protocol was immunoSEQ multiplex PCR, while the TCRdb copy is restricted to in-frame clones and leaves out a portion. The table records some 170,000 clones, 80% to 90% of them present only once. This chain joins TRBV19 and TRBJ1-2, with 9 bases identical to TRBD1. The specimen was PBMCs. The clonotype comes from a woman under 40 in good health and CMV-seronegative. The CDR3 DNA sequence: TGTGCCAGTAGAAATCCGGGACAGGGCAACTATGGCTACACCTTC. It specifies CASRNPGQGNYGYTF. Full variable domain (rest looked up from reference TRBV19 and TRBJ1-2): DGGITQSPKYLFRKEGQNVTLSCEQNLNHDAMYWYRQDPGQGLRLIYYSQIVNDFQKGDIAEGYSVSREKKESFPLTVTSAQKNPTAFYLCASRNPGQGNYGYTFGSGTRLTVV.